What follows describes a single T cell receptor beta chain. Its antigen is as yet unknown. Analyses pooled second doses at about 4 or about 12 weeks. The data stem from a study of T cell responses to AZD1222 COVID-19 vaccine. The repertoire was sequenced with immunoSEQ multiplex PCR; TCRdb's copy has only in-frame clones and lacks some. The sample has under 140,000 clones; around 90% are singletons. The CDR3 consists of 18 residues. V lost 0 bases, J lost 0 bases, and 17 bases lay in between. Germline V lookup: CDR1 SGHDT, CDR2 YYEEEE. Findings of the study overall: Sampling that yielded the repertoires occurred only after the peak T cell response. CD4 TCRs linked to vaccination spanned spike, dominating at 160-218 and 743-854. Following two doses of AZD1222, Spike-specific TCR breadth and depth rose.

The input for sequencing was peripheral blood, taken 28 days after the second AZD1222 dose. The receptor's source is an adult who received the AZD1222 COVID-19 vaccine. The rearrangement joins TRBV5-6 to TRBJ2-3, with D tentatively TRBD2 (5 bases). The CDR3: CASSLASGSGTSTDTQYF. CDR3 sequence (DNA): TGTGCCAGCAGCTTGGCCAGTGGGTCGGGAACTAGCACAGATACGCAGTATTTT. Full variable domain (outside the CDR3, taken from reference TRBV5-6 and TRBJ2-3): DAGVTQSPTHLIKTRGQQVTLRCSPKSGHDTVSWYQQALGQGPQFIFQYYEEEERQRGNFPDRFSGHQFPNYSSELNVNALLLGDSALYLCASSLASGSGTSTDTQYFGPGTRLTVL.